These 11 T cell receptor beta chains share one sample of origin, sequenced in a study of cytomegalovirus exposure and HLA in healthy donors. The study ran its PCR with 60 Vbeta and 13 Jbeta primers. Assay: immunoSEQ multiplex PCR; the TCRdb copy retains only in-frame clones and omits some. The table shows 150,000 to 180,000 clones, with 70% to 90% occurring only once. Material for sequencing was PBMCs. The receptors come from a woman under 30 in good health and CMV-seronegative.

The V gene is TRBV5-6, the J gene TRBJ2-6; maybe TRBD1 (5 bases). The germline gives CDR1 SGHDT, CDR2 YYEEEE. The CDR3 is 15 residues long. The V gene lost 2 bases and the J gene lost 0 bases, with 6 bases spanning the gap. CDR3 sequence reads: CASSLGVSGANVLTF. The CDR3 nucleotides are TGTGCCAGCAGCTTAGGGGTCTCTGGGGCCAACGTCCTGACTTTC.

DNA of the CDR3: TGTGCCAGCAGCCAAGATGCGGGGGGAGCGGGCGAGCAGTACTTC. It encodes CASSQDAGGAGEQYF. The chain carries TRBV4-2 and TRBJ2-7, with 8 bases fitting TRBD2. The V gene's germline CDR1 is LGHNA and CDR2 YNFKEQ. This CDR3 contains 15 residues. The V and J ends lost 0 bases and 6 bases, in that order; junction bases with no gene match: 7.

The chain couples TRBV28 to TRBJ1-2; D gene unclear. The V end lost 6 bases, the J end lost 4 bases, and 6 bases lay between the germline ends. CDR3 length equals 11 residues. The germline CDR1 and CDR2 sequences are MDHEN and SYDVKM. The chain's CDR3 is CASREGYGYTF. The CDR3 DNA is TGTGCCAGCAGGGAGGGCTATGGCTACACCTTC.

There are a few counts of this clone. The chain links TRBV6-5 to TRBJ2-7; D uncertain. This CDR3 has 14 residues. From germline, CDR1 is MNHEY and CDR2 SVGAGI. Trimming pared 5 bases from V and 0 bases from J, leaving 11 bases between. The CDR3 DNA reads TGTGCCAGCAGTCAGGCTACCCCCTCCTACGAGCAGTACTTC. Translation: CASSQATPSYEQYF.

The rearrangement uses TRBV19 and TRBJ2-6; 15 bases are shared with TRBD2. This CDR3 comprises 20 residues. V shed 2 bases, J shed 4 bases, and the junction held 9 bases outside the gene matches. Germline assignment: CDR1 LNHDA and CDR2 SQIVND (reference sequence). DNA for the CDR3: TGTGCCAGTAGTATATTCGGACTAGCGGGAGGGCGTCACGGGGCCAACGTCCTGACTTTC. Protein sequence: CASSIFGLAGGRHGANVLTF.

This chain connects TRBV7-9 to TRBJ2-5; D gene uncertain. This CDR3 is built from 15 residues. The V end lost 0 bases, the J end lost 3 bases, and 11 bases lay between the germline ends. CDR1 SEHNR and CDR2 FQNEAQ come from the germline V gene (reference sequence). CDR3 DNA sequence: TGTGCCAGCAGCTTAGCCCACGGCGCGGAAGAGACCCAGTACTTC. Its translation: CASSLAHGAEETQYF.

This chain uses TRBV6-5 with TRBJ1-1, with 9 bases identical to TRBD1. The CDR3 consists of 13 residues. The J segment lost 4 bases and the V segment lost 5 bases, leaving 2 bases of the junction unmatched. CDR1 and CDR2 (germline): MNHEY, SVGAGI. In nucleotides, the CDR3 is TGTGCCAGCAGTGGGACAGGGTTCACTGAAGCTTTCTTT. Protein product: CASSGTGFTEAFF.

This clone came up a few times. The chain couples TRBV4-1 to TRBJ1-6; D is undetermined. This CDR3 spans 17 amino acids. In germline, CDR1 is MGHRA, CDR2 YSYEKL. Trimming removed 4 bases from V and 9 bases from J, with 22 bases in between. The CDR3 protein is CASSPGVIGELSSPLHF. In DNA form, the CDR3 reads TGCGCCAGCAGCCCCGGGGTGATCGGGGAATTGAGTTCACCCCTCCACTTT.

This chain links TRBV10-3 with TRBJ2-5; 7 nucleotides agree with TRBD2. V dropped 3 bases and J dropped 4; count of bases not matched to a gene: 8. The length of the CDR3 is 15 residues. CDR1 ENHRY and CDR2 SYGVKD come from the germline V gene. The CDR3 nucleotides are TGTGCCATCAGTGATTCGGCGGGAGAGAGAGAGACCCAGTACTTC. Its translation is CAISDSAGERETQYF.

J is TRBJ1-1 and V is TRBV19, with 10 bases matching TRBD1. The CDR3 loop spans 14 amino acids. J gave up 5 bases and V 5 bases, and 5 bases lay outside the gene matches. Germline CDR1 is LNHDA and CDR2 is SQIVND (reference sequence). The CDR3 nucleotides are TGTGCCAGTAGTGCAGACAGGGGGCTGACTGAAGCTTTCTTT. Translation: CASSADRGLTEAFF.

This clone was counted a single time. This chain uses TRBV30 with TRBJ2-1, with TRBD1 matching over 8 bases. CDR3 size: 14 residues. Germline CDR1 and CDR2: GTSNPN and SVGIG (reference sequence). The V and J ends lost 3 bases and 5 bases, in that order; junction bases with no gene match: 6. The CDR3 sequence is CAWSGRTGNNEQFF. CDR3 DNA sequence: TGTGCCTGGAGCGGCCGGACAGGGAACAATGAGCAGTTCTTC.